This TCR beta chain was identified during a study of CD8+ T cells in alopecia areata. Study-wide context: Treatment of the treated patients consisted of oral tofacitinib, 5 to 10 mg twice daily.

RNA extraction was followed by reverse transcription into cDNA, which acted as the sequencing template. Generated by immunoSEQ multiplex PCR, the TCRdb table keeps only in-frame clones and is missing some. The sample has approximately 210,000 clones, 45% to 65% seen once. Germline V gives CDR1 SNHLY, CDR2 FYNNEI. The CDR3 covers 14 residues. Losses at the gene ends were 8 bases for V and 9 bases for J; bases not matched to a gene: 13. As to treatment: oral pan-JAK inhibitor, 5-10 mg twice daily. Peripheral blood, together with lesional scalp punch biopsies, was collected from alopecia areata patients.

The specimen comprised CD4+ T cells sorted from blood, sampled at week 4, from a patient treated with tofacitinib. This receptor was identified in a human donor with alopecia areata. The V call is TRBV2, the J call TRBJ2-1, with 7 bases matching TRBD2. The DNA of the CDR3 is TGTGCCAGCGGGCCCTTGGGAGGGTTGGGTGAGCAGTTCTTC. It codes for CASGPLGGLGEQFF.